This T cell receptor beta chain was recovered during a study of regulatory T cells in long-lasting Graves disease. Whole-study context: Less than 3 months of antithyroid drugs had been taken by newly diagnosed Graves' patients.

The ends lost 1 base at V and 5 bases at J; junction bases unmatched: 5. In germline, CDR1 is MDHEN, CDR2 SYDVKM. The CDR3 extends over 16 amino acids. This clonotype was seen just once. Its target is not known. iRepertoire HTBI primers and Arm-PCR of CDR3 regions built TCR beta libraries. Via MiXCR, TCRdb re-called the multiplex PCR reads, giving one row per CDR3 protein. The data contain about 210,000 distinct CDR3 sequences, roughly a fifth of them singletons. The time point denotes: newly diagnosed GD, antithyroid drugs for less than 3 months. With RNA extracted from PBMCs as input, the TCR library was made. The study's findings and limits: No thyroid tissue was studied; the work used peripheral blood only.

The sample was also reused in another study, on T cells in Graves' hyperthyroidism and ophthalmopathy.

The source is a woman younger than 45 with Graves disease. The source was peripheral blood mononuclear cells (PBMCs), collected at new diagnosis, from a patient treated with antithyroid drugs. V usage is TRBV28 and J usage is TRBJ2-5, with TRBD2 identical over 12 bases. CDR3 region: CASSLSLAGGRETQYF. DNA of the CDR3: TGTGCCAGCAGTTTATCGCTAGCGGGAGGGCGGGAGACCCAGTACTTC.